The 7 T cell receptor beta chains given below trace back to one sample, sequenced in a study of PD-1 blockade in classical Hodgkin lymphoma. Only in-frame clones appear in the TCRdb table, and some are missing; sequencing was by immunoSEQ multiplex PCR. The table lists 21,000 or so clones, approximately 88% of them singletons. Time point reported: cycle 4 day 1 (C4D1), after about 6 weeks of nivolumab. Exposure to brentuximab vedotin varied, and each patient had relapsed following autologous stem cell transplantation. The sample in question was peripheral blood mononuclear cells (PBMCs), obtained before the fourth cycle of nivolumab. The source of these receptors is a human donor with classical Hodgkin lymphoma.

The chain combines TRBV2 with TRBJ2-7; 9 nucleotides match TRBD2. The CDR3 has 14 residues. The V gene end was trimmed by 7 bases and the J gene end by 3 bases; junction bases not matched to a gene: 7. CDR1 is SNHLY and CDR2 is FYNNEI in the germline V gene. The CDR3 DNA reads TGTGCCAGCACGGCGGGGACTAGCCTCTACGAGCAGTACTTC. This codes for CASTAGTSLYEQYF.

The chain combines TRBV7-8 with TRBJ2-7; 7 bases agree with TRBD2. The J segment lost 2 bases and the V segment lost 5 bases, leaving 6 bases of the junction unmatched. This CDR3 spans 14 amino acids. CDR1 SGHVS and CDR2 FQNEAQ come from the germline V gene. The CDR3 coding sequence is TGTGCCAGCAGCCCCGCGGCGGGGGCCTACGAGCAGTACTTC. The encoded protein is CASSPAAGAYEQYF.

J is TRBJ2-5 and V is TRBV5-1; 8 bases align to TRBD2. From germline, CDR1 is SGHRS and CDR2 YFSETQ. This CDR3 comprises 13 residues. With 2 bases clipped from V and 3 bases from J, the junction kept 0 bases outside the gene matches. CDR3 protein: CASSFGGEETQYF. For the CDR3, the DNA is TGCGCCAGCAGCTTCGGGGGGGAAGAGACCCAGTACTTC.

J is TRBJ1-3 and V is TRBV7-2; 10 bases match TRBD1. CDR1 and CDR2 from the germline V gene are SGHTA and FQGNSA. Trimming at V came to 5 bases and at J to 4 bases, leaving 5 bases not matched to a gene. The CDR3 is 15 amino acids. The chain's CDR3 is CASSTPGQGGNTIYF. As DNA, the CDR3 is TGTGCCAGCAGCACCCCGGGACAGGGGGGAAACACCATATATTTT. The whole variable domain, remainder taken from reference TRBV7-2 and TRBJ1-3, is GAGVSQSPSNKVTEKGKDVELRCDPISGHTALYWYRQSLGQGLEFLIYFQGNSAPDKSGLPSDRFSAERTGGSVSTLTIQRTQQEDSAVYLCASSTPGQGGNTIYFGEGSWLTVV.

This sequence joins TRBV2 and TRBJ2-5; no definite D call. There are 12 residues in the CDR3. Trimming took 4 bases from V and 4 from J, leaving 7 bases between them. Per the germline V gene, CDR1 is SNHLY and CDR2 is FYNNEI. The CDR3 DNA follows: TGTGCCAGCAGTGTTGACTTAGAGACCCAGTACTTC. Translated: CASSVDLETQYF. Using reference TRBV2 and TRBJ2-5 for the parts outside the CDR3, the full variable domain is EPEVTQTPSHQVTQMGQEVILRCVPISNHLYFYWYRQILGQKVEFLVSFYNNEISEKSEIFDDQFSVERPDGSNFTLKIRSTKLEDSAMYFCASSVDLETQYFGPGTRLLVL.

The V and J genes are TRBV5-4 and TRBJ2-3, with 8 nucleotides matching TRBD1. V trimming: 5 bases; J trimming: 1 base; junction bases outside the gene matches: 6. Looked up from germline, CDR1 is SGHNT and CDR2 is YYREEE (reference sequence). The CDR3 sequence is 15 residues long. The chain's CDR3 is CASSKDRARTDTQYF. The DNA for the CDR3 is TGTGCCAGCAGTAAGGACAGGGCTCGCACAGATACGCAGTATTTT.

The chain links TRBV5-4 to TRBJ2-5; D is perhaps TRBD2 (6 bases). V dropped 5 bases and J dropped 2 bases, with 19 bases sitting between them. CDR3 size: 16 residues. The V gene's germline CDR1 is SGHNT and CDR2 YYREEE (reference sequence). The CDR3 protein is CASSNRMGGSQETQYF. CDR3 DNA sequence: TGTGCCAGCAGTAACAGGATGGGAGGATCACAAGAGACCCAGTACTTC.